The entry below describes one T cell receptor beta chain. Its antigen is undetermined. These data are taken from a study of PD-1 blockade in mismatch repair-deficient tumors. The protocol was immunoSEQ multiplex PCR, while the TCRdb copy is restricted to in-frame clones and leaves out a portion. The sample shows roughly 53,000 clones, 78% of them seen only once. General study results and limits: Tumor-resident clones, often undetectable pretreatment in blood, expanded then contracted after pembrolizumab.

The receptor's source is an adult with mismatch repair-deficient cancer. Specimen: peripheral blood, collected 4 weeks after starting pembrolizumab.

The DNA of the CDR3 is TGTGCCAGTAGCCTCCAGGGACTGAACACTGAAGCTTTCTTT. Translation gives CASSLQGLNTEAFF. The chain links TRBV19 to TRBJ1-1; D perhaps matches TRBD1 (5 bases). Trimming took off 6 bases at V and 0 bases at J, with 11 bases between the two ends. The CDR3 runs 14 residues. The germline V gene encodes CDR1 LNHDA and CDR2 SQIVND (reference sequence).